This T cell receptor beta chain was identified during a study of human T cells and chemical hapten exposure. Study information: Per-sample TCR yield variation was attributed mainly to small pooled library volume differences.

Germline V gene sequence: CDR1 SGHTA, CDR2 FQGNSA. CDR3 size: 14 residues. V was trimmed by 5 bases and J by 4 bases, leaving 14 bases between them. This clonotype showed up just a few times. TCRdb processed the RACE reads anew with MiXCR; each CDR3 protein has one entry. The data hold nearly 350,000 distinct CDR3 sequences, with approximately 6.9% observed a single time. Time point noted: patch test 1, 2 weeks after DPC sensitization. Treatment described: therapeutic diphenylcyclopropenone sensitization with weekly scalp DPC. Blood sampling occurred before each patch-test application. Unseparated into fractions, whole blood served as the source from which total RNA was extracted.

This TCR was recovered from a woman aged 18-35 years with alopecia areata. Some clones in this sample may be carry-over from other donors' samples. The specimen was whole blood, collected in connection with sensitization to the hapten diphenylcyclopropenone (DPC). The J gene is TRBJ1-2, the V gene TRBV7-2; D call uncertain. CDR3 sequence reads: CASSPFSGPYGYTF. CDR3 DNA sequence: TGTGCCAGCAGCCCCTTTAGTGGCCCCTATGGCTACACCTTC.